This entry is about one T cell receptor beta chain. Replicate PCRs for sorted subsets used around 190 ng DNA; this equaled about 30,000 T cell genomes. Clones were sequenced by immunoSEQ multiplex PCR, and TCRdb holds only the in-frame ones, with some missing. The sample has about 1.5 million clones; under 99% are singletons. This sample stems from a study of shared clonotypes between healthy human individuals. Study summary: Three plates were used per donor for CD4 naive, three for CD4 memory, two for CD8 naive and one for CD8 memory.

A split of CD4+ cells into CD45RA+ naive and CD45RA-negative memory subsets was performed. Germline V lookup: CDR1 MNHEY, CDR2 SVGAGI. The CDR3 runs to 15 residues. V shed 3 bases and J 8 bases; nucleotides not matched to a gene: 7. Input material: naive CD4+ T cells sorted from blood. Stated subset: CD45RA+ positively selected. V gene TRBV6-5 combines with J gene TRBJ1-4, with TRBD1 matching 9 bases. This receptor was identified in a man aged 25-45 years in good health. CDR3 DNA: TGTGCCAGCAGTTATTCCGGGACAGGGAAGGAAAAACTGTTTTTT. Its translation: CASSYSGTGKEKLFF.